The 7 T cell receptor beta chains listed next were all sequenced from one sample in a study of blood T cell repertoires in COVID-19. Clones were read by immunoSEQ multiplex PCR, and TCRdb kept only the in-frame ones, dropping some. The sample shows some 91,000 clones, approximately 87% of them seen only once. The sequencing input was peripheral blood. All receptors come from a human donor in a cohort sampled during active COVID-19.

The V and J genes are TRBV28 and TRBJ1-1; D unresolved. V lost 7 bases to trimming and J lost 1 base, with 10 bases between them. This CDR3 has 13 amino acids. The germline CDR1 and CDR2 sequences are MDHEN and SYDVKM. CDR3 nucleotide sequence: TGTGCCAGCATGGGCAGGTGGAACACTGAAGCTTTCTTT. Its protein is CASMGRWNTEAFF.

V and J are TRBV19 and TRBJ1-3; 7 bases align to TRBD1. This CDR3 contains 13 residues. From germline, CDR1 is LNHDA and CDR2 SQIVND (reference sequence). J gave up 1 base and V 10 bases, and 4 bases lay outside the gene matches. The CDR3 bases are TGTGCCACAAGACAGGGTTCTGGAAACACCATATATTTT. This sequence encodes CATRQGSGNTIYF.

The chain combines TRBV7-3 with TRBJ2-2, with TRBD2 matching 10 bases. CDR3 length: 17 residues. J gave up 6 bases and V 5 bases, and 12 bases lay outside the gene matches. Germline V gene data show CDR1 as SGHTA and CDR2 as FQGTGA. The DNA for the CDR3 is TGTGCCAGCAGCCCACCTGCTAGCGGGAGTCTTTCCGGGGAGCTGTTTTTT. It translates to CASSPPASGSLSGELFF. The whole variable domain, remainder taken from reference TRBV7-3 and TRBJ2-2, is GAGVSQTPSNKVTEKGKYVELRCDPISGHTALYWYRQSLGQGPEFLIYFQGTGAADDSGLPNDRFFAVRPEGSVSTLKIQRTERGDSAVYLCASSPPASGSLSGELFFGEGSRLTVL.

The chain employs TRBV7-9 and TRBJ1-2; 8 nucleotides line up with TRBD1. The germline V gene has CDR1 SEHNR and CDR2 FQNEAQ (reference sequence). This CDR3 is built from 14 residues. The junction had 3 bases not matched to a gene; V was cut back by 3 bases and J by 3 bases. CDR3 bases: TGTGCCAGCAGCTTCCCAGGGGGCGACTATGGCTACACCTTC. Translating it yields CASSFPGGDYGYTF.

This chain joins TRBV2 and TRBJ2-1, with unresolved D. The germline CDR1 and CDR2 sequences are SNHLY and FYNNEI. The CDR3 loop spans 14 amino acids. With 2 bases removed from V and 7 bases from J, the gap between germline ends came to 12 bases. The CDR3 loop reads CASSELWPLNEQFF. CDR3 sequence (DNA): TGTGCCAGCAGTGAATTGTGGCCCTTGAATGAGCAGTTCTTC.

The CDR3 DNA reads as TGTGCCAGCAGCCCGGGGGACGCAGCTAGCCACGAGCAGTACTTC. As protein: CASSPGDAASHEQYF. The rearrangement links TRBV28 to TRBJ2-7; a possible D gene is TRBD2 (6 bases). Germline lookup yields CDR1 MDHEN and CDR2 SYDVKM. The germline V and J ends were trimmed by 6 bases and 5 bases, with 20 bases remaining between them. The CDR3 loop spans 15 amino acids.

This sequence joins TRBV9 and TRBJ2-5, with 11 bases fitting TRBD2. Germline loops: CDR1 SGDLS, CDR2 YYNGEE. J was trimmed by 2 bases and V by 0 bases; bases with no gene match: 6. There are 17 residues in the CDR3. For the CDR3, the DNA is TGTGCCAGCAGCGTAGGTCTAGCGGGGGGTCGACAAGAGACCCAGTACTTC. This encodes CASSVGLAGGRQETQYF.